These 10 T cell receptor beta chains share one sample of origin, sequenced in a study of beta chain features in type 1 diabetes. Expressed TCRB transcripts were sequenced because the isolated RNA had all been reverse transcribed beforehand. Some clones are missing from TCRdb's copy, which holds only in-frame ones; the method was immunoSEQ multiplex PCR. The table has nearly 250,000 clones, roughly two thirds seen once. Material for sequencing was naive CD4+ T cells from blood. The source of these receptors is a man under 40 in good health.

As concerns this clone: One junction end disagrees with the germline gene, perhaps due to a read error. J is TRBJ2-1 and V is TRBV20-1, with 8 bases identical to TRBD1. The CDR3 extends over 11 amino acids. Germline CDR1 DFQATT, CDR2 SNEGSKA (reference sequence). CDR3 DNA sequence: TGCAGTGCGTACCTACAGGGGGAACCCATCTTC. This codes for CSAYLQGEPIF.

The genes are TRBV18 and TRBJ2-1; a weak D match, TRBD2 (6 bases). The CDR3 runs 17 residues. Germline CDR1 is KGHSH and CDR2 is LQKENI. V lost 3 bases, J lost 2 bases, and 17 bases lay in between. CDR3 loop: CASSPTMAGSTYNEQFF. The CDR3 nucleotides read TGTGCCAGCTCACCCACCATGGCGGGAAGCACCTACAATGAGCAGTTCTTC. The entire variable domain, with the rest obtained from reference TRBV18 and TRBJ2-1, is as follows: NAGVMQNPRHLVRRRGQEARLRCSPMKGHSHVYWYRQLPEEGLKFMVYLQKENIIDESGMPKERFSAEFPKEGPSILRIQQVVRGDSAAYFCASSPTMAGSTYNEQFFGPGTRLTVL.

The chain employs TRBV15 and TRBJ1-4; maybe TRBD1 (6 bases). The CDR3 is 13 amino acids. Germline V gene sequence: CDR1 LNHNV, CDR2 YYDKDF (reference sequence). The ends were cut back, 4 bases at V and 8 bases at J, with 11 bases in the middle. CDR3 amino acids: CATSKTGREKLFF. In nucleotides, the CDR3 is TGTGCCACCAGCAAAACAGGGCGCGAAAAACTGTTTTTT.

This CDR3 is CASSLNRVEPQHF. For the CDR3, the DNA is TGTGCCAGCAGTTTAAACAGGGTGGAGCCCCAGCATTTT. The chain is built from TRBV27 and TRBJ1-5; perhaps TRBD1 as D (6 bases). The length of the CDR3 is 13 residues. V dropped 2 bases and J dropped 8 bases, with 10 bases sitting between them. Germline V CDR1 and CDR2: MNHEY, SMNVEV (reference sequence).

V is TRBV9 and J is TRBJ2-7, with 9 bases fitting TRBD2. Germline CDR1 is SGDLS and CDR2 is YYNGEE. The V segment lost 4 bases and the J segment 2 bases; nucleotides outside the gene matches: 10. The CDR3 contains 16 residues. The CDR3 nucleotides are TGTGCCAGCAGCCCCCGGGCTAGCGGGGCCACCTACGAGCAGTACTTC. It codes for CASSPRASGATYEQYF.

The V and J genes are TRBV7-2 and TRBJ2-3, with D perhaps matching TRBD1 (6 bases). The CDR3 extends over 17 amino acids. V was cut by 5 bases and J by 1 base, with 19 bases left in between. CDR1 is SGHTA, CDR2 FQGNSA, per germline. Here the CDR3 reads CASSAGVSAGGTDTQYF. The CDR3 nucleotides are TGTGCCAGCAGCGCCGGGGTGTCAGCAGGGGGCACAGATACGCAGTATTTT.

The rearrangement joins TRBV30 to TRBJ2-7; D may be TRBD1 or TRBD2 (5 bases each). V gave up 2 bases and J gave up 0 bases, with 14 bases separating them. This CDR3 has 15 amino acids. Germline CDR1 reads GTSNPN; CDR2 reads SVGIG (reference sequence). The CDR3 DNA sequence: TGTGCCTGGAGTTTTCCGGGGCAGCACTCCTACGAGCAGTACTTC. The encoded protein is CAWSFPGQHSYEQYF.

V usage is TRBV30 and J usage is TRBJ2-3; 10 bases match TRBD2. This CDR3 is built from 20 residues. Germline values: CDR1 GTSNPN, CDR2 SVGIG (reference sequence). The V and J ends lost 2 bases and 5 bases, in that order; junction bases with no gene match: 22. The CDR3 sequence is CAWSRTSGLAGGRRRDTQYF. The DNA for the CDR3 is TGTGCCTGGAGTAGAACTAGCGGGTTAGCGGGAGGACGCAGGCGAGATACGCAGTATTTT.

The rearrangement links TRBV30 to TRBJ1-5; 7 bases map to TRBD1. The V and J ends lost 3 bases and 2 bases, in that order; junction bases with no gene match: 10. CDR3 size: 16 residues. Germline loops: CDR1 GTSNPN, CDR2 SVGIG (reference sequence). The CDR3 loop is CAWRQGVAGGNQPQHF. CDR3 in DNA: TGTGCCTGGAGGCAGGGGGTGGCCGGGGGCAATCAGCCCCAGCATTTT.

The rearrangement uses TRBV2 and TRBJ2-3, with no clear D. Trimming stripped 2 bases from V and 4 bases from J, with 4 bases between. From germline, CDR1 is SNHLY and CDR2 FYNNEI. The CDR3 runs to 12 residues. The CDR3 loop reads CASSELSDTQYF. The CDR3 DNA reads TGTGCCAGCAGTGAATTATCAGATACGCAGTATTTT.